This T cell receptor (beta chain) was recorded in a study of Ad26.COV2.S vaccination and SARS-CoV-2 variants. Study summary: Intramuscular Ad26.COV2.S doses were given once or twice, 56 days apart.

Treatment given: about 20 received Ad26.COV2.S at low or high dose, single or two shots; five or six received placebo; per-sample allocation not given. The investigators took samples on day 63 after the first vaccine or placebo injection. In Boston, an adult donor aged 18-55 years took part. The CDR3 runs 15 residues. V lost 5 bases and J lost 10; bases outside the gene matches: 10. CDR1 SGHDT and CDR2 YYEEEE come from the germline V gene. This table comes from immunoSEQ multiplex PCR, and its TCRdb copy is limited to in-frame clones, with some not included. This sample carries fewer than 500,000 clones, 80% to 90% of them seen once, and the ten largest clones take around 2.5%.

The specimen comprised peripheral blood, sampled in a trial of Ad26.COV2.S vaccine versus placebo. The clonotype comes from a person aged 18-65 years who received the Ad26.COV2.S COVID-19 vaccine or a placebo. V and J are TRBV5-6 and TRBJ1-6; 9 bases fit TRBD1. In DNA form, the CDR3 reads TGTGCCAGCAGTGGGACCGGGACAGGGTACTCACCCCTCCACTTT. This translates into CASSGTGTGYSPLHF.